This T cell receptor (beta chain) was obtained from a study of blood T cell repertoires in COVID-19. Overall study context: Both acute and convalescent COVID-19 samples were obtained from the United States, Italy and Spain. Sample material is recorded as cDNA or gDNA derived from T cells, B-cell-depleted T cells, or PBMCs.

Profiled with immunoSEQ multiplex PCR; TCRdb holds only in-frame clones, not every one. The data hold about 120,000 clones, with about 80% observed a single time. V trimming: 0 bases; J trimming: 2 bases; junction bases outside the gene matches: 5. The CDR3 covers 16 residues. Germline lookup yields CDR1 LGHNA and CDR2 YNFKEQ. This receptor was taken from a man aged 55 to 70 with active or convalescent COVID-19. The sample taken for sequencing was peripheral blood. This chain joins TRBV4-2 and TRBJ2-7, with 9 bases that match TRBD1. CDR3 sequence reads: CASSQDNGDRAYEQYF. For the CDR3, the DNA is TGTGCCAGCAGCCAAGATAACGGGGACAGGGCCTACGAGCAGTACTTC.